The sample holds many counts of the clone carrying this TCR beta chain. A junction end diverges from the germline sequence, so it may reflect a read error. The data originate from a study of patients and donors after allogeneic stem cell transplantation. In TCRdb, the RT-PCR reads were re-called with MiXCR into one record per CDR3 protein. The sample consists of about 230,000 distinct CDR3 sequences, roughly an eighth of them appearing once. The CDR3 runs 11 residues. The clonotype comes from a human donor who was either an allogeneic HSCT recipient or a stem cell or donor lymphocyte infusion donor (not recorded which). It is not recorded whose cells these are; they may come from a transplant donor. The specimen was blood, either unsorted or a sorted T cell fraction (not recorded which). V usage is TRBV12-3 or TRBV12-4 and J usage is TRBJ2-7, with D hard to call. CDR3 sequence: CASSLGYEQYF. The CDR3, as DNA: TGTGCCAGCAGCTTAGGGTACGAGCAGTACTTC.